Each of the 18 T cell receptor beta chains below was sequenced from the same sample in a study of siplizumab effects on memory and regulatory T cells. This table comes from immunoSEQ multiplex PCR, and its TCRdb copy is limited to in-frame clones, with some not included. In the table there are some 97,000 clones, about 94% of which are singletons. The sample taken for sequencing was non-Treg CD4+ T cells sorted from blood. All receptors come from a human donor in good health.

This chain links TRBV6-5 with TRBJ2-7, with 7 nucleotides matching TRBD2. This CDR3 is 13 amino acids long. Germline V lookup: CDR1 MNHEY, CDR2 SVGAGI. V shed 7 bases, J shed 6 bases, and the junction held 9 bases outside the gene matches. The CDR3 is CASTNDRTSEQYF. In DNA form, the CDR3 reads TGTGCCAGCACCAACGACCGGACTAGCGAGCAGTACTTC.

The V call is TRBV2, the J call TRBJ1-5; D gene ambiguous. From germline, CDR1 is SNHLY and CDR2 FYNNEI. The V and J ends lost 6 bases and 0 bases respectively, with 6 bases between them. The CDR3 consists of 13 residues. CDR3 loop: CASREDSNQPQHF. As DNA, the CDR3 is TGTGCCAGCAGGGAGGATAGCAATCAGCCCCAGCATTTT.

This chain uses TRBV19 with TRBJ1-2; D unresolved. Germline loops: CDR1 LNHDA, CDR2 SQIVND (reference sequence). CDR3 length: 13 amino acids. The ends were cut back, 1 base at V and 5 bases at J, with 8 bases in the middle. This CDR3 reads CASSIGGPYGYTF. The CDR3 DNA follows: TGTGCCAGTAGTATAGGCGGCCCTTATGGCTACACCTTC.

This sequence joins TRBV6-5 and TRBJ2-3, with D maybe TRBD2 (6 bases). The germline V and J ends were trimmed by 6 bases and 2 bases, with 12 bases remaining between them. Germline assignment: CDR1 MNHEY and CDR2 SVGAGI. The CDR3 loop spans 14 amino acids. The CDR3 sequence: CASRTGLPTDTQYF. CDR3 DNA: TGTGCCAGCAGAACGGGACTTCCCACAGATACGCAGTATTTT.

This clone was counted a single time. The chain carries TRBV6-5 and TRBJ1-5, with D possibly being TRBD1 (5 bases). Germline V gene lookup returns CDR1 MNHEY and CDR2 SVGAGI. CDR3 length: 13 residues. Trimming pared 6 bases from V and 6 bases from J, leaving 12 bases between. CDR3 sequence: CASSRGPRQPQHF. The CDR3 coding sequence is TGTGCCAGCAGCCGGGGACCTCGTCAGCCCCAGCATTTT.

The chain combines TRBV23-1 with TRBJ2-1, with D perhaps TRBD1 or TRBD2 (5 bases each). TRBV23-1 belongs to the ORF category, with a function that is uncertain. The CDR3 loop spans 13 amino acids. Trimming shortened V by 3 bases and J by 5 bases, and 8 bases separated the two germline ends. CDR3 in amino acids: CASSQWDDNEQFF. The CDR3 region has the DNA TGCGCCAGCAGTCAGTGGGACGACAATGAGCAGTTCTTC.

The rearrangement uses TRBV5-1 and TRBJ2-7; D tentatively reads TRBD1 or TRBD2 (6 bases each). The V end was cut by 4 bases, the J end by 0 bases, with 11 bases between. The CDR3 runs to 14 residues. Germline V CDR1 and CDR2: SGHRS, YFSETQ. The CDR3 DNA sequence: TGCGCCAGCAGCGAAGGGGGGCCCTCCTACGAGCAGTACTTC. Amino acid sequence: CASSEGGPSYEQYF.

As regards this clone: One end of the junction varies from germline; a read error may be responsible. The chain has TRBV13 and TRBJ1-4; 7 bases fit TRBD1. Germline V CDR1 and CDR2: PRHDT, FYEKMQ (reference sequence). This CDR3 has 13 residues. The CDR3 DNA sequence: TGTGCCAGCAGCATAGGGACAGACAGAAAACTGTTTTTT. Its protein product is CASSIGTDRKLFF.

The chain couples TRBV7-9 to TRBJ2-3, with 7 positions matching TRBD2. The germline V gene encodes CDR1 SEHNR and CDR2 FQNEAQ (reference sequence). J lost 7 bases, V lost 0 bases, and 7 bases had no gene match. This CDR3 has 15 residues. CDR3 DNA sequence: TGTGCCAGCAGCTTAGCAGCGGGATGGTCAAATACGCAGTATTTT. Its protein is CASSLAAGWSNTQYF.

The sample holds one count of this clone. V and J are TRBV28 and TRBJ1-1; 7 bases map to TRBD1. The junction had 9 bases not matched to a gene; V was cut back by 6 bases and J by 2 bases. Germline lookup yields CDR1 MDHEN and CDR2 SYDVKM. This CDR3 contains 15 residues. CDR3 amino acids: CASRVFGTVNTEAFF. CDR3 in DNA: TGTGCCAGCAGGGTCTTTGGGACAGTTAACACTGAAGCTTTCTTT. Based on the CDR3 plus reference TRBV28 and TRBJ1-1, the full variable domain is DVKVTQSSRYLVKRTGEKVFLECVQDMDHENMFWYRQDPGLGLRLIYFSYDVKMKEKGDIPEGYSVSREKKERFSLILESASTNQTSMYLCASRVFGTVNTEAFFGQGTRLTVV.

The rearrangement links TRBV11-2 to TRBJ2-7; 11 positions match TRBD2. V gave up 1 base and J gave up 3 bases; unmatched junction bases: 2. The CDR3 consists of 15 residues. Germline CDR1 SGHAT, CDR2 FQNNGV. The CDR3 protein is CASSLGLAGSYEQYF. The CDR3 coding sequence is TGTGCCAGCAGCTTAGGACTAGCGGGAAGCTACGAGCAGTACTTC.

The V call is TRBV5-4, the J call TRBJ1-1; 7 nucleotides match TRBD1. V lost 2 bases, J lost 0 bases, and 4 bases stayed unmatched. The CDR3 length is 15 residues. Germline CDR1 SGHNT, CDR2 YYREEE (reference sequence). The CDR3 DNA is TGTGCCAGCAGCTTACAGGGGTCTCTGAACACTGAAGCTTTCTTT. This sequence encodes CASSLQGSLNTEAFF.

The chain uses TRBV21-1 and TRBJ1-4. TRBV21-1 is a pseudogene segment. The CDR3 length is 15 residues. CDR3 sequence reads: CASSSQGGAHEKLFF. The CDR3 coding sequence is TGTGCCAGCAGCTCCCAAGGGGGGGCTCATGAAAAACTGTTTTTT.

In its sample, this clone was seen once. The chain is built from TRBV15 and TRBJ2-3; 8 nucleotides agree with TRBD2. Germline lookup yields CDR1 LNHNV and CDR2 YYDKDF (reference sequence). J lost 0 bases, V lost 1 base, and 9 bases had no gene match. There are 18 residues in the CDR3. The CDR3, as DNA: TGTGCCACCAGCAGAGTGGGACCGGGAGGGTGGAGCACAGATACGCAGTATTTT. It is translated as CATSRVGPGGWSTDTQYF.

The genes are TRBV19 and TRBJ1-5; no clear D gene. Germline lookup yields CDR1 LNHDA and CDR2 SQIVND (reference sequence). The CDR3 consists of 17 residues. V lost 3 bases and J lost 0, with 15 bases in between. This CDR3 is CASSIRTGIYSNQPQHF. CDR3 in DNA: TGTGCCAGTAGTATTCGAACGGGAATCTATAGCAATCAGCCCCAGCATTTT.

This clone was observed a single time. This chain joins TRBV15 and TRBJ1-5, with D maybe TRBD1 (6 bases). Trimming removed 6 bases from V and 7 bases from J, with 19 bases in between. Germline lookup yields CDR1 LNHNV and CDR2 YYDKDF (reference sequence). This CDR3 has 15 residues. The CDR3 region has the DNA TGTGCCACCAGACCTTCGGGAGTCGGGGGCCAGCCCCAGCATTTT. Protein sequence: CATRPSGVGGQPQHF.

This rearrangement joins TRBV10-3 to TRBJ2-5, with D unresolved. CDR1 is ENHRY and CDR2 is SYGVKD in the germline V gene. V gave up 2 bases and J gave up 4 bases, with 2 bases separating them. The CDR3 is made up of 11 amino acids. The CDR3 DNA is TGTGCCATCAGTGAGCGAGAGACCCAGTACTTC. Encoded protein: CAISERETQYF.

Only a few counts were recorded for this clone. The chain employs TRBV7-8 and TRBJ2-5, with TRBD2 as a possible D gene (6 bases). The CDR3 loop spans 14 amino acids. Trimming left V 0 bases short and J 5 bases short, with 10 bases between. Germline V gene data show CDR1 as SGHVS and CDR2 as FQNEAQ. The DNA of the CDR3 is TGTGCCAGCAGCTTAGCGGGAGGTAGCGAGACCCAGTACTTC. Amino acids: CASSLAGGSETQYF.